Listed below are T cell receptor beta chains from one sample, sequenced in a study of T cells in Graves' hyperthyroidism and ophthalmopathy. TCRdb independently ran MiXCR on the multiplex PCR reads; one entry per CDR3 protein. The table includes around 250,000 distinct CDR3 sequences, about 25% detected once. The material sequenced was blood. Receptors were obtained from a woman between 35 and 50 years old with Graves' ophthalmopathy. CDR3s include the opening cysteine and the closing phenylalanine or tryptophan. Each record gives: J gene, V gene, CDR3 protein.

TRBJ2-7 TRBV3-1 CASSQDVRGGEQYF
TRBJ2-7 TRBV7-2 CASSFRGIGEGEQYF
TRBJ2-5 TRBV13 CASSSGLDLQETQYF
TRBJ2-5 TRBV2 CASKGQLLLQETQYF
TRBJ1-1 TRBV20-1 CRGAGSVTEAFF
TRBJ1-1 TRBV6-5 CASSSAGTGSTEAFF
TRBJ1-5 TRBV2 CASSEAIGQYSNQPQHF
TRBJ2-2 TRBV12-3/TRBV12-4 CASSLDSGTGELFF
TRBJ1-1 TRBV28 CASSPWGMRGSEAFF
TRBJ2-7 TRBV27 CASMDDYEQYF